A single sample is the source of the 3 T cell receptor beta chains below, sequenced in a study of yellow fever vaccine responses in identical twins. Each CDR3 protein is one row after TCRdb ran MiXCR on the RT-PCR reads. Here the sample spans more than 1,500 distinct CDR3 sequences, 84% being singletons. The source was T cells from blood (PBMCs), unsorted or a sorted subset (not recorded which), collected before or after yellow fever vaccination (not recorded which). Receptor source: a female donor who received the yellow fever vaccine.

This clonotype is categorized as large. This rearrangement joins TRBV10-1 to TRBJ1-6, with unresolved D. CDR1 is WNHNN, CDR2 SYGVQD, per germline (reference sequence). Trimming cost V 5 bases and J 14 bases, with 7 bases left between them. This CDR3 is 10 amino acids long. In DNA, the CDR3 is TGCGCCAGCAGTAAGGCATCCCTCCACTTT. It encodes CASSKASLHF.

The J gene is TRBJ1-4, the V gene TRBV2; 9 nucleotides agree with TRBD1. Trimming at V came to 5 bases and at J to 7 bases, leaving 14 bases not matched to a gene. CDR1 and CDR2 (germline): SNHLY, FYNNEI. The CDR3 is made up of 17 amino acids. The CDR3 is CASSKLYTGTGPEKLFF. The CDR3, as DNA: TGTGCCAGCAGTAAACTTTACACCGGGACAGGGCCTGAAAAACTGTTTTTT.

This chain uses TRBV5-1 with TRBJ1-2, with D possibly being TRBD1 (5 bases). There are 12 residues in the CDR3. The V gene lost 1 base and the J gene lost 6 bases, with 7 bases spanning the gap. CDR1 and CDR2 from the germline V gene are SGHRS and YFSETQ. The CDR3 loop is CASSLLGDGYTF. CDR3 nucleotide sequence: TGCGCCAGCAGCTTGCTGGGGGATGGCTACACCTTC.